This T cell receptor (beta chain) was sequenced for a study of CD8+ T cells in alopecia areata. RNA extraction and reverse transcription yielded cDNA as sequencing template. Here immunoSEQ multiplex PCR was the method, and the copy in TCRdb shows in-frame clones only, minus some. The sample holds about 220,000 clones, more than 45% seen once. A remark on this clone: Its antigen is not known.

Treatment here: oral pan-JAK inhibitor, 5-10 mg twice daily. Cell sorting on a FACSAria was used to separate CD4+ and CD8+ T cells from the PBMCs. General study findings and limits: Sequenced scalp T cells also include alphabeta T cells resident in normal skin. Scalp clonality and expanded CD8+ clones among the top 100 fell significantly with tofacitinib. Among patients, TCR sharing was less clear than in mice, a difference possibly due in part to HLA diversity in the patient population.

Germline CDR1 reads SGHRS; CDR2 reads YFSETQ. V gave up 2 bases and J gave up 6 bases, with 15 bases separating them. The CDR3 is made up of 15 amino acids. The sample in question was CD4+ T cells sorted from blood, obtained at week 4, from a patient treated with tofacitinib. The source is a human donor with alopecia areata. The chain couples TRBV5-1 to TRBJ2-1; D not certain. As DNA, the CDR3 is TGCGCCAGCAGCTTCCAGGATGCCTCGAGCAATGAGCAGTTCTTC. Translating it yields CASSFQDASSNEQFF.